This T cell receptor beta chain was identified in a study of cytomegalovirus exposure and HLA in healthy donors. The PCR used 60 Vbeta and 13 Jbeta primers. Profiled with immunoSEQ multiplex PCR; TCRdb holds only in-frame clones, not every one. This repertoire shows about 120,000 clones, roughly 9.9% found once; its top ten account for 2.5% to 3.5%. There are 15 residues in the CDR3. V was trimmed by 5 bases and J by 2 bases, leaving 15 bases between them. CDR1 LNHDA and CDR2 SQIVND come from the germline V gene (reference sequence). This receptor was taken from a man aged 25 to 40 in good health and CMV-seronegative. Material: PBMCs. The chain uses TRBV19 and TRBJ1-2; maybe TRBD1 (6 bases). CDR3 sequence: CASSVDRKPNYGYTF. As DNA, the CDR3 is TGTGCCAGTAGTGTTGACAGGAAGCCGAACTATGGCTACACCTTC.